This T cell receptor (beta chain) stems from a study of shared clonotypes between healthy human individuals. Study outcomes and limitations: All-four-donor shared clonotypes had higher generation probabilities than non-shared clonotypes did.

This clone came up once. Its antigen is unknown. Some clones are missing from TCRdb's copy, which holds only in-frame ones; the method was immunoSEQ multiplex PCR. The data contain roughly 1,500,000 clones, 98% to 99% of them singletons. The germline V and J ends were trimmed by 6 bases and 2 bases, with 15 bases remaining between them. The CDR3 covers 15 residues. Germline-derived CDR1 and CDR2 are MDHEN and SYDVKM. The chain uses TRBV28 and TRBJ2-3; D ambiguous. This receptor was taken from a man between 25 and 39 years old in good health. The sample comprised naive CD4+ T cells sorted from blood. Subset meaning: CD45RA+ positively selected. CDR3 coding DNA: TGTGCCAGCAGGGGAACAGCGCTATCCACAGATACGCAGTATTTT. Translating it yields CASRGTALSTDTQYF.